This T cell receptor beta chain is from a study of T cell responses to AZD1222 COVID-19 vaccine. Study-wide points: The study found vaccine-associated CD4 TCRs spanning spike, dominant at 160-218 and 743-854. Per reports, nearly half of all spike-specific TCRs target regions that are unmutated in variants. There were repertoire samples only from the period after the peak T cell response.

TCRdb's copy holds only in-frame clones and misses some; the assay was immunoSEQ multiplex PCR. Of approximately 190,000 clones in the sample, 75% to 90% were seen once. On this clone itself: The antigen is not known.

The sequence came from an adult in good health. This material consisted of peripheral blood, taken on day 0 of MenACWY control vaccination.

CDR3 region: CASSFGRNYEQYF. For the CDR3, the DNA is TGTGCCAGCAGCTTCGGCAGAAACTACGAGCAGTACTTC. The chain employs TRBV5-4 and TRBJ2-7; unclear D gene. Germline V gene lookup returns CDR1 SGHNT and CDR2 YYREEE (reference sequence). V lost 2 bases, J lost 3 bases, and 9 bases lay in between. There are 13 residues in the CDR3.